Below, 15 T cell receptor beta chains from the same sample are listed, as sequenced in a study of cytomegalovirus exposure and HLA in healthy donors. With 60 Vbeta and 13 Jbeta primers, the PCR was carried out. TCRdb's table, derived via immunoSEQ multiplex PCR, lists solely in-frame clones and lacks some. The top ten hold more than 10% of the sample, which has 46,000 or so clones, under 70% seen once. The sample comprised PBMCs. The receptor set was obtained from a man aged 60 to 75 in good health and CMV-seropositive.

The chain combines TRBV11-2 with TRBJ2-5; 7 bases fit TRBD2. Trimming cost V 1 base and J 4 bases; bases outside gene matches: 6. Germline loops: CDR1 SGHAT, CDR2 FQNNGV. The CDR3 spans 15 residues. CDR3: CASSLVGGEGETQYF. The CDR3 DNA follows: TGTGCCAGCAGCTTAGTTGGCGGGGAGGGAGAGACCCAGTACTTC.

This clone was seen a handful of times. This rearrangement joins TRBV6-5 to TRBJ2-5, with 8 bases aligning to TRBD2. The V gene end was trimmed by 8 bases and the J gene end by 11 bases; junction bases not matched to a gene: 13. The germline V gene encodes CDR1 MNHEY and CDR2 SVGAGI. The CDR3 length is 13 residues. The CDR3 coding sequence is TGTGCCAGCTGTACGACTAGCGTTTCAGAGCAGTACTTC. Translated, it gives CASCTTSVSEQYF.

J is TRBJ2-3 and V is TRBV10-3, with TRBD1 matching 11 bases. The V gene's germline CDR1 is ENHRY and CDR2 SYGVKD. The CDR3 spans 16 residues. J lost 4 bases, V lost 5 bases, and 8 bases had no gene match. In DNA form, the CDR3 reads TGTGCCATCAGTCGAGTCTGGGACAGGGGGGCAGATACGCAGTATTTT. This sequence encodes CAISRVWDRGADTQYF.

This clone was seen a handful of times. The V gene is TRBV18, the J gene TRBJ1-1; D unclear. V was pared by 3 bases and J by 2 bases, with 10 bases between. The CDR3 covers 14 residues. Germline CDR1 and CDR2: KGHSH and LQKENI. In DNA, the CDR3 is TGTGCCAGCTCACCCGGGGAGAGAAACACTGAAGCTTTCTTT. Protein sequence: CASSPGERNTEAFF.

The J gene is TRBJ1-1, the V gene TRBV29-1, with a weak D call TRBD1 (5 bases). This CDR3 spans 14 amino acids. Germline CDR1 is SQVTM and CDR2 is ANQGSEA. V gave up 7 bases and J gave up 5 bases, with 20 bases separating them. The CDR3 DNA reads as TGCAGCGCCCAATCCTTTCCCGGGGGAACTGAAGCTTTCTTT. It is translated as CSAQSFPGGTEAFF. The full variable domain, rest sourced from reference TRBV29-1 and TRBJ1-1, is SAVISQKPSRDICQRGTSLTIQCQVDSQVTMMFWYRQQPGQSLTLIATANQGSEATYESGFVIDKFPISRPNLTFSTLTVSNMSPEDSSIYLCSAQSFPGGTEAFFGQGTRLTVV.

The chain links TRBV7-9 to TRBJ2-1; D remains ambiguous. Deletions cut 1 base from V and 0 bases from J, with 7 bases between. Germline assignment: CDR1 SEHNR and CDR2 FQNEAQ (reference sequence). The CDR3 sequence is 15 residues long. The CDR3 DNA reads TGTGCCAGCAGCTTAGGATCGAGCTCCTACAATGAGCAGTTCTTC. It yields the protein CASSLGSSSYNEQFF. The full variable domain, its missing parts supplied by reference TRBV7-9 and TRBJ2-1, is DTGVSQNPRHKITKRGQNVTFRCDPISEHNRLYWYRQTLGQGPEFLTYFQNEAQLEKSRLLSDRFSAERPKGSFSTLEIQRTEQGDSAMYLCASSLGSSSYNEQFFGPGTRLTVL.

The chain has TRBV18 and TRBJ2-7, with a possible D match to TRBD1 (6 bases). Germline V gene lookup returns CDR1 KGHSH and CDR2 LQKENI. V shed 3 bases and J shed 1 base, with 13 bases lying between them. This CDR3 region has 15 residues. CDR3 nucleotide sequence: TGTGCCAGCTCACCTGATGACAGGTTATCCTACGAGCAGTACTTC. Translated: CASSPDDRLSYEQYF.

This clone was recorded a few times. The V gene is TRBV7-2, the J gene TRBJ2-3, with a weak D call TRBD2 (6 bases). Between the trimmed V and J ends, which lost 4 bases and 3 bases, there was a span of 17 bases. The CDR3 spans 16 residues. The germline gives CDR1 SGHTA, CDR2 FQGNSA. CDR3 amino acids: CASSSFGGVGTDTQYF. CDR3 in DNA: TGTGCCAGCAGCTCCTTCGGGGGAGTTGGGACAGATACGCAGTATTTT.

The rearrangement uses TRBV7-6 and TRBJ2-7, with 12 bases identical to TRBD1. CDR3 length: 15 residues. Germline CDR1 and CDR2: SGHVS and FNYEAQ. The V and J ends lost 5 bases and 2 bases, in that order; junction bases with no gene match: 4. The CDR3 loop is CASSPGTGGPYEQYF. DNA of the CDR3: TGTGCCAGCAGCCCCGGGACAGGGGGCCCCTACGAGCAGTACTTC. Based on the CDR3 plus reference TRBV7-6 and TRBJ2-7, the full variable domain is GAGVSQSPRYKVTKRGQDVALRCDPISGHVSLYWYRQALGQGPEFLTYFNYEAQQDKSGLPNDRFSAERPEGSISTLTIQRTEQRDSAMYRCASSPGTGGPYEQYFGPGTRLTVT.

This clone was seen a few times. This chain uses TRBV29-1 with TRBJ1-1, with TRBD1 matching over 10 bases. The germline V gene encodes CDR1 SQVTM and CDR2 ANQGSEA. This CDR3 has 17 residues. V trimming: 6 bases; J trimming: 4 bases; junction bases outside the gene matches: 17. The CDR3 reads CSVDKPPDDRGPTEAFF. DNA of the CDR3: TGCAGCGTGGACAAACCCCCCGACGACAGGGGGCCCACTGAAGCTTTCTTT.

This clone was observed a handful of times. The rearrangement joins TRBV28 to TRBJ1-1; D is uncertain. Germline-derived CDR1 and CDR2 are MDHEN and SYDVKM. V was trimmed by 5 bases and J by 1 base, leaving 11 bases between them. CDR3 length: 14 amino acids. In DNA, the CDR3 is TGTGCCAGCAGTCTGTCGTCGGGGAACACTGAAGCTTTCTTT. Amino acids: CASSLSSGNTEAFF.

This chain connects TRBV6-1 to TRBJ2-7; 9 nucleotides line up with TRBD2. This CDR3 has 15 residues. Germline CDR1 MNHNS, CDR2 SASEGT. The V and J ends lost 2 bases and 8 bases, in that order; junction bases with no gene match: 10. The chain's CDR3 is CASSEKGGRATKQYF. DNA for the CDR3: TGTGCCAGCAGTGAAAAGGGCGGGAGGGCAACGAAGCAGTACTTC.

This clone has only a few counts. This chain connects TRBV27 to TRBJ2-7; D is perhaps TRBD1 (5 bases). Germline loops: CDR1 MNHEY, CDR2 SMNVEV (reference sequence). Trimming stripped 3 bases from V and 2 bases from J, with 14 bases between. The CDR3 spans 15 residues. The CDR3 nucleotides are TGTGCCAGCAGTTTTACGACAGTGCCTACCTACGAGCAGTACTTC. Its protein is CASSFTTVPTYEQYF.

The chain uses TRBV7-2 and TRBJ2-5, with 7 bases that match TRBD1. The CDR3 loop spans 14 amino acids. J was trimmed by 2 bases and V by 6 bases; bases with no gene match: 6. Germline CDR1 reads SGHTA; CDR2 reads FQGNSA. The CDR3 loop reads CASRTGWGQETQYF. For the CDR3, the DNA is TGTGCCAGCAGGACAGGGTGGGGTCAAGAGACCCAGTACTTC.

The genes are TRBV7-9 and TRBJ2-7; TRBD1 agrees at 7 bases. J gave up 4 bases and V 4 bases, and 7 bases lay outside the gene matches. CDR1 is SEHNR and CDR2 is FQNEAQ in the germline V gene (reference sequence). The CDR3 consists of 14 residues. CDR3 bases: TGTGCCAGCAGCTCCGACAGGGATCGGTACGAGCAGTACTTC. It is translated as CASSSDRDRYEQYF.